This T cell receptor (beta chain) stems from a study of CD8 T cells in ankylosing spondylitis. Worth noting for this clonotype: Its antigen is unknown.

Using its own MiXCR run on the 5' RACE reads, TCRdb lists one record per CDR3 protein. The data show approximately 220,000 distinct CDR3 sequences, under 30% seen once. Study-wide points: Blood of patients with ankylosing spondylitis appeared to be characterized by a TCR beta motif of roughly eight highly homologous variants. Matched ankylosing spondylitis synovial fluid reportedly contained a significantly enriched population of disease-linked clones.

This receptor was obtained from a male donor with ankylosing spondylitis or in good health (not recorded which). The sample comprised blood, either unsorted or a sorted T cell fraction (not recorded which).

The CDR3 DNA reads as TGCAGCGTTGTAAAAGGGACACATACCGGGGAGCTGTTTTTT. Residues: CSVVKGTHTGELFF. The chain carries TRBV29-1 and TRBJ2-2; maybe TRBD1 (6 bases). The ends were cut back, 4 bases at V and 5 bases at J, with 14 bases in the middle. Germline V gene sequence: CDR1 SQVTM, CDR2 ANQGSEA. The CDR3 covers 14 residues.